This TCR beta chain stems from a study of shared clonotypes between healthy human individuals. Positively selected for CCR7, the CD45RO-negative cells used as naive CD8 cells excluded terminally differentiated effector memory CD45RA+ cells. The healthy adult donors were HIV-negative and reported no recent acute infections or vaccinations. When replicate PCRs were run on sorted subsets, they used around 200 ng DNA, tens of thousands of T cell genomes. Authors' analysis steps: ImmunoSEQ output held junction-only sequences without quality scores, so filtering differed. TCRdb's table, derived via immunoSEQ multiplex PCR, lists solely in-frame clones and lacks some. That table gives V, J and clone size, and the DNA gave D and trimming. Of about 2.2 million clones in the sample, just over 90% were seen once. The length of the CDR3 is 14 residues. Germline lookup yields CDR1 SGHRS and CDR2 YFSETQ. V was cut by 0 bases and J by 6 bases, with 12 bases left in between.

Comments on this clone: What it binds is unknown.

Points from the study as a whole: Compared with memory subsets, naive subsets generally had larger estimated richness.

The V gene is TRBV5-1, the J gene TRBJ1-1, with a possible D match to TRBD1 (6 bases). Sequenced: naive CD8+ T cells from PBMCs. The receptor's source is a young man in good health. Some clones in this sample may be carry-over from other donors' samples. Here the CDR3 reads CASSLVLGGPEAFF. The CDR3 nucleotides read TGCGCCAGCAGCTTGGTACTCGGGGGCCCTGAAGCTTTCTTT.